Detailed here is one T cell receptor beta chain. It has no known antigen specificity. Base qualities are not recorded, but no much larger clone differs from it by a single base. The sample belongs to a study of CD8+CD57+ T cells in acquired aplastic anemia listed by TCRdb under 2018. At the level of the whole study: Extracted DNA from sorted CD4+ and CD8+ cells averaged about 2.9 ug, ranging from about 0.18 to 27.4 ug. CD8+CD57+ expansion was defined as frequency above the mean frequency observed in healthy subjects.

Expansion of CD8+CD57+ cells had been shown by flow cytometry in the patients chosen for sequencing. Every patient had a diagnosis of severe acquired aplastic anemia based on International Study of Aplastic Anemia and Agranulocytosis and Camitta criteria. Patients had received no therapy at the time of blood sampling. In this study, sorted CD4+ and CD8+ T cells from the blood of healthy subjects and of severe aplastic anemia patients had their TCR repertoires deep-sequenced. In the USA, patient enrollment took place under clinicaltrials.gov protocols 00001620, 01623167, 00001397, 00071045, 00081523 and 00961064. Ficoll-Paque density gradient centrifugation was used to isolate peripheral blood mononuclear cells. Before DNA extraction, CD4+ and CD8+ T cells were sorted with FACS or magnetic beads. Genomic DNA served as template for TCR beta VDJ combination and CDR3 sequence profiling. An Illumina HiSeq 2000 was the platform used for TCR repertoire sequencing. Per the source publication's procedure: Repertoire assessment relied on Simpson's diversity index, CDR3 size and DJ length profiles, and TRBV/TRBJ rearrangement plots. The most abundant DNA sequence in the deep sequencing data was taken as the immunodominant clone. CDR3 amino acid sequences were screened for sharing across subjects and compared with published repertoires and the VDJdb database. The public reads were reprocessed in TCRdb via fastp at Q25 and MiXCR, keeping in-frame beta chains. CDR3 protein sequences are deduplicated, and each keeps its most common genes and DNA. The V and J calls follow TCRdb's processing rather than the paper's. Within this sample are 260,000 or so distinct CDR3 sequences, with about 80% of them counted one time only. The ten largest account for 40% to 55% of the sample.

The paper as a whole reports these results and caveats: Although twenty-nine CD8+ CDR3 sequences were shared by patients and controls, these sequences appeared highly expressed in patients and within the immunodominant clones of patients. Between patients and healthy controls, no significant difference in CD8+ Simpson's diversity was found (P=0.060).

The germline ends are 14 bases apart after V is trimmed by 7 bases and J by 9 bases. There are 12 amino acids in the CDR3, from cysteine to phenylalanine inclusive. The DNA shown is the 36-base CDR3, in frame from base 1. Sequenced: sorted CD4+, CD8+, or CD8+CD57+ T cells (not recorded which) from PBMCs. The rearranged segments are TRBV12-3 or TRBV12-4 and TRBJ2-3; TRBD2 might be the D gene, on 5 matching bases. This TCR was sampled from a human donor with aplastic anemia. The DNA reads as follows: TGTGCCAGCACCGCAGCGGCTATCACGCAGTATTTT. Translated, this gives CASTAAAITQYF.